In its sample, the clone carrying this T cell receptor beta chain was seen many times. This entry is derived from a study of blood T cells in healthy people across ages. Primed by a sample-barcoded 5' primer and a J-beta primer mix, a second PCR proceeded for about 6 to 12 cycles. Via MiXCR, TCRdb re-called the 5' RACE reads, giving one row per CDR3 protein. The sample carries around 1.7 million distinct CDR3 sequences, 28% recorded once. The CDR3 consists of 14 residues. Trimming pared 1 base from V and 2 bases from J, leaving 10 bases between. Germline V gene sequence: CDR1 SGHKS, CDR2 YYEKEE (reference sequence).

Sequenced material: blood. The V call is TRBV5-5, the J call TRBJ2-7; D gene ambiguous. This clonotype originated in a woman aged 30 to 39 in good health. The CDR3 DNA reads as TGTGCCAGCAGCTTGCCGGCGGAAACCTACGAGCAGTACTTC. It encodes CASSLPAETYEQYF.